What follows are 3 T cell receptor beta chains derived from one specimen sequenced in a study of shared clonotypes between healthy human individuals. Clones were sequenced by immunoSEQ multiplex PCR, and TCRdb holds only the in-frame ones, with some missing. Of 2,500,000 or so clones listed, 85% to 95% were seen once; the top ten hold 0.37%. Material for sequencing was naive CD4+ T cells from PBMCs. Subset of the sample: CD45RA+ positively selected. These receptors all come from a young man in good health. Some clones in this sample may be carry-over from other donors' samples.

V gene TRBV9 combines with J gene TRBJ2-5; no clear D. CDR3 size: 16 residues. V shed 4 bases and J shed 0 bases, with 16 bases lying between them. Germline V CDR1 and CDR2: SGDLS, YYNGEE. CDR3 protein: CASSPWGLTYQETQYF. The CDR3 nucleotides read TGTGCCAGCAGCCCTTGGGGATTAACGTACCAAGAGACCCAGTACTTC. The full variable domain, in which reference TRBV9 and TRBJ2-5 provide the parts outside the CDR3, is DSGVTQTPKHLITATGQRVTLRCSPRSGDLSVYWYQQSLDQGLQFLIQYYNGEERAKGNILERFSAQQFPDLHSELNLSSLELGDSALYFCASSPWGLTYQETQYFGPGTRLLVL.

V gene TRBV6-5 combines with J gene TRBJ2-2, with D uncertain. V was clipped by 4 bases and J by 1 base, with 13 bases between them. The CDR3 consists of 16 residues. CDR1 and CDR2 (germline): MNHEY, SVGAGI. The DNA of the CDR3 is TGTGCCAGCAGTTTCTTCCGACGACTGAACACCGGGGAGCTGTTTTTT. Its protein product is CASSFFRRLNTGELFF.

The chain has TRBV7-9 and TRBJ2-3, with 8 bases identical to TRBD2. With V trimmed by 6 bases and J by 0 bases, 8 bases remained unmatched. This CDR3 spans 16 amino acids. Germline V gene sequence: CDR1 SEHNR, CDR2 FQNEAQ (reference sequence). The CDR3 sequence is CASRPLAGLSTDTQYF. The CDR3, as DNA: TGTGCCAGCAGACCGCTAGCGGGCCTTAGCACAGATACGCAGTATTTT.